These 23 T cell receptor beta chains originate from one sample sequenced in a study of neoadjuvant nivolumab and ipilimumab in lung cancer. Sequenced by immunoSEQ multiplex PCR; TCRdb stores in-frame clones only, minus some. The sample shows 39,000 or so clones, approximately 92% of them seen only once. The material was peripheral blood, obtained before neoadjuvant nivolumab, alone or with ipilimumab. The receptor source for this set is an adult with non-small cell lung cancer.

This sequence joins TRBV9 and TRBJ1-1; D is unresolved. V was shortened by 4 bases and J by 8 bases, with 15 bases between the two germline ends. The CDR3 extends over 13 amino acids. Germline-derived CDR1 and CDR2 are SGDLS and YYNGEE. CDR3 sequence (DNA): TGTGCCAGCAGCCCTCGGGGATCTCCCGAAGCTTTCTTT. Translation gives CASSPRGSPEAFF.

This chain connects TRBV29-1 to TRBJ1-2; TRBD1 matches at 8 bases. The germline gives CDR1 SQVTM, CDR2 ANQGSEA. Losses at the gene ends were 5 bases for V and 4 bases for J; bases not matched to a gene: 3. The CDR3 has 12 amino acids. CDR3 coding DNA: TGCAGCGTTCATGACAGGGGCTATGGCTACACCTTC. Its translation is CSVHDRGYGYTF.

This sequence joins TRBV11-2 and TRBJ2-1; TRBD2 is a possible D gene (5 bases). The CDR3 length is 16 residues. Germline V CDR1 and CDR2: SGHAT, FQNNGV. Trimming cost V 1 base and J 0 bases, with 10 bases left between them. The CDR3 region is CASSLAPGSSYNEQFF. The CDR3 nucleotides are TGTGCCAGCAGCTTAGCCCCGGGGAGCTCCTACAATGAGCAGTTCTTC.

V and J are TRBV11-2 and TRBJ2-7, with D tentatively TRBD1 (5 bases). The CDR3 runs 16 residues. CDR1 and CDR2 (germline): SGHAT, FQNNGV. Trimming shortened V by 5 bases and J by 6 bases, and 23 bases separated the two germline ends. CDR3 in amino acids: CASSPNSASTEAEQYF. The CDR3, as DNA: TGTGCCAGCAGCCCCAACTCTGCCTCGACAGAGGCCGAGCAGTACTTC.

This clone came up a few times. The chain uses TRBV6-1 and TRBJ1-5, with D tentatively TRBD1 (5 bases). Looked up from germline, CDR1 is MNHNS and CDR2 is SASEGT. Trimming removed 7 bases at V and 3 bases at J, with 13 bases between. This CDR3 has 14 residues. The CDR3 reads CASTRDSFNQPQHF. For the CDR3, the DNA is TGTGCCAGCACCCGAGACAGCTTCAATCAGCCCCAGCATTTT.

The chain recombines TRBV29-1 with TRBJ2-1, with 11 bases that match TRBD1. The germline V gene encodes CDR1 SQVTM and CDR2 ANQGSEA. The V gene end was trimmed by 6 bases and the J gene end by 9 bases; junction bases not matched to a gene: 10. This CDR3 comprises 14 residues. The CDR3 DNA follows: TGCAGCGTCGTCCCCGGACAGGGGGCAGTTGAGCAGTTCTTC. Residues: CSVVPGQGAVEQFF.

The chain combines TRBV27 with TRBJ2-1, with 8 bases identical to TRBD2. CDR3 length: 15 residues. The germline CDR1 and CDR2 sequences are MNHEY and SMNVEV (reference sequence). V gave up 5 bases and J gave up 0 bases; unmatched junction bases: 3. CDR3 sequence (DNA): TGTGCCAGCAGTAGCGGGAGAAACTCCTACAATGAGCAGTTCTTC. Its protein is CASSSGRNSYNEQFF.

The CDR3, as DNA: TGTGCCAGCAGCTTAGGGACAGGGGGCGCTTACATTCAGTACTTC. Encoded protein: CASSLGTGGAYIQYF. The chain carries TRBV11-2 and TRBJ2-4, with TRBD1 identical over 11 bases. Germline V gives CDR1 SGHAT, CDR2 FQNNGV. V dropped 1 base and J dropped 8; count of bases not matched to a gene: 4. The CDR3 has 15 amino acids.

This clone has only a few counts. The chain couples TRBV7-9 to TRBJ1-5; 12 nucleotides align to TRBD1. With 5 bases clipped from V and 6 bases from J, the junction kept 8 bases outside the gene matches. Germline V gene sequence: CDR1 SEHNR, CDR2 FQNEAQ (reference sequence). This CDR3 has 16 amino acids. CDR3 bases: TGTGCCAGCAGCGATGGGACAGGGGGCTTTCGTCAGCCCCAGCATTTT. Amino acid sequence: CASSDGTGGFRQPQHF.

The rearrangement links TRBV19 to TRBJ2-2, with 16 bases lining up with TRBD2. This CDR3 region has 18 residues. J lost 2 bases, V lost 4 bases, and 4 bases had no gene match. Per germline, CDR1 LNHDA and CDR2 SQIVND (reference sequence). CDR3 nucleotide sequence: TGTGCCAGTAGTAAGGGACTAGCGGGAGGGCCTAACACCGGGGAGCTGTTTTTT. Translating gives CASSKGLAGGPNTGELFF.

This chain uses TRBV29-1 with TRBJ2-5; no clear D. V lost 7 bases and J lost 3, with 12 bases in between. In germline, CDR1 is SQVTM, CDR2 ANQGSEA. The CDR3 extends over 12 amino acids. CDR3 bases: TGCAGCGGCCTCAAGAATAAAGAGACCCAGTACTTC. Translation gives CSGLKNKETQYF.

The CDR3 reads CASRGTGGVDEQYF. Written as DNA, the CDR3 is TGTGCCAGCAGGGGGACAGGGGGCGTCGACGAGCAGTACTTC. This chain connects TRBV28 to TRBJ2-7, with 12 positions matching TRBD1. This CDR3 has 14 residues. Trimming removed 6 bases from V and 5 bases from J; junction bases left unmatched: 5. Germline-derived CDR1 and CDR2 are MDHEN and SYDVKM.

V is TRBV29-1 and J is TRBJ1-4; D unresolved. Germline lookup yields CDR1 SQVTM and CDR2 ANQGSEA. There are 14 residues in the CDR3. V was clipped by 7 bases and J by 3 bases, with 15 bases between them. The CDR3: CSAADTGANEKLFF. DNA of the CDR3: TGCAGCGCAGCGGATACCGGGGCTAATGAAAAACTGTTTTTT.

The chain carries TRBV5-5 and TRBJ2-1, with TRBD1 matching over 11 bases. Trimming took 1 base from V and 8 from J; bases not matched to a gene: 5. The CDR3 contains 15 residues. Germline CDR1 is SGHKS and CDR2 is YYEKEE (reference sequence). CDR3 sequence reads: CASSLLGQGVDEQFF. CDR3 nucleotide sequence: TGTGCCAGCAGCTTGTTGGGACAGGGGGTCGATGAGCAGTTCTTC.

The chain has TRBV18 and TRBJ2-7, with D unclear. Germline CDR1 KGHSH, CDR2 LQKENI. The CDR3 has 19 residues. V dropped 1 base and J dropped 1 base, with 23 bases sitting between them. The CDR3 DNA follows: TGTGCCAGCTCACCACAAACAAATACAGATAAGTTCAAGTCCTACGAGCAGTACTTC. Its translation is CASSPQTNTDKFKSYEQYF.

The V and J genes are TRBV5-1 and TRBJ2-7; 9 nucleotides match TRBD2. From germline, CDR1 is SGHRS and CDR2 YFSETQ. V was clipped by 4 bases and J by 2 bases; unmatched bases: 4. The length of the CDR3 is 14 residues. CDR3: CASSGSGSPYEQYF. CDR3 DNA: TGCGCCAGCAGCGGTAGCGGGAGTCCCTACGAGCAGTACTTC.

This chain uses TRBV7-2 with TRBJ2-5; 10 bases line up with TRBD2. V gave up 1 base and J gave up 1 base; unmatched junction bases: 3. Germline lookup yields CDR1 SGHTA and CDR2 FQGNSA. CDR3 size: 16 residues. The CDR3 region is CASSLGLAGPQETQYF. CDR3 in DNA: TGTGCCAGCAGCTTAGGACTAGCGGGCCCCCAAGAGACCCAGTACTTC.

The chain carries TRBV28 and TRBJ2-7; either TRBD1 or TRBD2 may supply D (5 bases each). The V gene lost 6 bases and the J gene lost 3 bases, with 12 bases spanning the gap. The V gene's germline CDR1 is MDHEN and CDR2 SYDVKM. CDR3 size: 13 residues. The CDR3 is CASSPPGLYEQYF. In nucleotides, the CDR3 is TGTGCCAGCAGCCCCCCGGGGCTCTACGAGCAGTACTTC.

This chain connects TRBV18 to TRBJ2-7, with 12 bases aligning to TRBD1. CDR3 size: 18 residues. The J segment lost 0 bases and the V segment lost 3 bases, leaving 9 bases of the junction unmatched. Germline V gene data show CDR1 as KGHSH and CDR2 as LQKENI. As DNA, the CDR3 is TGTGCCAGCTCACCGACAACAAGGGACAGGGGGCCCTCCTACGAGCAGTACTTC. Protein sequence: CASSPTTRDRGPSYEQYF.

The rearrangement uses TRBV7-6 and TRBJ2-7; 10 nucleotides match TRBD2. The J segment lost 4 bases and the V segment lost 5 bases, leaving 5 bases of the junction unmatched. The CDR3 is 14 amino acids. Per germline, CDR1 SGHVS and CDR2 FNYEAQ. CDR3 loop: CASSPASGSYEQYF. CDR3 bases: TGTGCCAGCAGCCCCGCTAGCGGGAGTTACGAGCAGTACTTC.

V and J are TRBV6-5 and TRBJ1-5, with TRBD1 identical over 8 bases. CDR1 and CDR2 (germline): MNHEY, SVGAGI. The CDR3 length is 14 residues. V lost 9 bases, J lost 2 bases, and 6 bases stayed unmatched. CDR3 residues: CARRQGAGNQPQHF. CDR3 in DNA: TGTGCCAGACGTCAGGGGGCAGGCAATCAGCCCCAGCATTTT.

The chain is built from TRBV6-4 and TRBJ2-1, with 8 bases that match TRBD2. J gave up 7 bases and V 3 bases, and 8 bases lay outside the gene matches. There are 15 residues in the CDR3. Germline V gene data show CDR1 as MRHNA and CDR2 as SNTAGT. CDR3 coding DNA: TGTGCCAGCAGTGAAGAGACTAGCGTTAGGAATGAGCAGTTCTTC. Encoded protein: CASSEETSVRNEQFF.

The rearrangement links TRBV19 to TRBJ2-3; TRBD1 might be the D (5 bases). The V and J ends lost 7 bases and 5 bases respectively, with 13 bases between them. The CDR3 consists of 13 residues. Germline CDR1 reads LNHDA; CDR2 reads SQIVND (reference sequence). The CDR3 here is CASTDPREDTQYF. CDR3 bases: TGTGCCAGTACCGATCCCAGGGAAGATACGCAGTATTTT.